The rows below give T cell receptor beta chains drawn from one sample of a study of a mutant IDH1 vaccine in newly diagnosed glioma. No cognate antigen is known for these TCRs. The data were produced by immunoSEQ multiplex PCR, yet TCRdb's version contains in-frame clones alone and is incomplete. The table shows tens of thousands of clones, with roughly 92% occurring only once. Material: PBMCs, obtained from a glioma patient whose treatment included an IDH1 peptide vaccine. These receptors were collected from a man in his fifties with glioma. CDR3s include the opening cysteine and the closing phenylalanine or tryptophan. Each record gives: clone size, D gene, V gene, J gene, CDR3 DNA, CDR3 protein. A D gene is named only where the DNA matches it firmly. Expanded clones get a size class; other rows say once, few or many, or leave the size out.

-	TRBD1	TRBV30	TRBJ1-4	TGTGCCTGGGGGTCCGGGACAGGCAGTGAAAAACTGTTTTTT	CAWGSGTGSEKLFF
-	TRBD2	TRBV19	TRBJ2-7	TGTGCCAGTAGTATTGCGGGGGGGCGCATCTACGAGCAGTACTTC	CASSIAGGRIYEQYF
-	TRBD1	TRBV2	TRBJ2-7	TGTGCCAGCAGTGACGAGCAGGGGGCTTCCTACGAGCAGTACTTC	CASSDEQGASYEQYF
-	-	TRBV27	TRBJ1-5	TGTGCCAGCAGTCATACTCTCAATCAGCCCCAGCATTTT	CASSHTLNQPQHF
-	-	TRBV13	TRBJ2-1	TGTGCCAGCAGCTTTGGTCTGCACGACAATGAGCAGTTCTTC	CASSFGLHDNEQFF
-	-	TRBV2	TRBJ2-3	TGTGCCAGCAGTGAAGCAACGGTCCTGCTCAGAGGGCAGTATTTT	CASSEATVLLRGQYF
few	-	TRBV29-1	TRBJ2-3	TGCAGCGTTGCCCAAACGCTTAGCACAGATACGCAGTATTTT	CSVAQTLSTDTQYF
-	-	TRBV15	TRBJ2-1	TGTGCCACCAGCAGACAGAAACACAATGAGCAGTTCTTC	CATSRQKHNEQFF
-	TRBD1	TRBV4-1	TRBJ1-1	TGCGCCAGCAGCCAACAGACAGGGGGCACTGAAGCTTTCTTT	CASSQQTGGTEAFF
-	TRBD2	TRBV2	TRBJ2-7	TGTGCCAGCAGTGAACGTTCTAGCGGGGCCTACGAGCAGTACTTC	CASSERSSGAYEQYF
-	-	TRBV18	TRBJ1-5	TGTGCCAGCTCACTAACAGGTAGCAATCAGCCCCAGCATTTT	CASSLTGSNQPQHF
few	-	TRBV29-1	TRBJ2-1	TGCAGCGTCGGGGACTCCTACAATGAGCAGTTCTTC	CSVGDSYNEQFF
-	-	TRBV9	TRBJ2-7	TGTGCCAGCAGCGTAAGGGCGGGCGCAACCTACGAGCAGTACTTC	CASSVRAGATYEQYF
once	-	TRBV2	TRBJ1-3	TGTGCCAGCAGCAGAAGGGTCAGGGGAAGTTCTGTGACCTCTGGAAACACCATATATTTT	CASSRRVRGSSVTSGNTIYF
-	-	TRBV29-1	TRBJ2-7	TGCAGCGTTGGGACAGTTCCCTACGAGCAGTACTTC	CSVGTVPYEQYF
-	TRBD1	TRBV19	TRBJ1-2	TGTGCCAGTAGTACGGTGACAGGGACCAACTATGGCTACACCTTC	CASSTVTGTNYGYTF
once	-	TRBV7-8	TRBJ1-6	TGTGCCAGCAGCTTAACGGACAGCTCCTATAATTCACCCCTCCACTTT	CASSLTDSSYNSPLHF
-	-	TRBV5-4	TRBJ2-7	TGTGCCAGCAGCTCCCCCGCGGGGCAGGGAAGCTACGAGCAGTACTTC	CASSSPAGQGSYEQYF
-	-	TRBV4-1	TRBJ2-5	TGCGCCAGCAGCCAAGATCTGGGCACCCAGGGGACCCAGTACTTC	CASSQDLGTQGTQYF
-	TRBD1	TRBV18	TRBJ1-1	TGTGCCAGCTCGATCACAGGGGACACTGAAGCTTTCTTT	CASSITGDTEAFF